Below are 8 T cell receptor beta chains sequenced from a single sample in a study of T cells in Graves' hyperthyroidism and ophthalmopathy. TCR beta CDR3 regions were amplified from RNA transcripts. First-round RT-PCR with HTBI primers amplified the TCR CDR3 region. A single record per CDR3 protein comes from TCRdb applying MiXCR to the multiplex PCR reads. The sample shows approximately 560,000 distinct CDR3 sequences, around 45% of them seen only once. Sequencing input: peripheral blood or thyroid tissue (not recorded which). The receptors here all came from a woman aged 18-35 years with Graves' hyperthyroidism.

The V and J genes are TRBV10-3 and TRBJ1-5, with D possibly being TRBD1 (6 bases). The length of the CDR3 is 16 residues. Germline V gene lookup returns CDR1 ENHRY and CDR2 SYGVKD. The V end lost 11 bases, the J end lost 5 bases, and 25 bases lay between the germline ends. The CDR3 spells CAWSVKPRGEDQPQHF. CDR3 DNA sequence: TGTGCCTGGAGTGTAAAGCCCAGGGGAGAGGATCAGCCCCAGCATTTT.

J is TRBJ2-7 and V is TRBV20-1; 7 bases map to TRBD2. The CDR3 extends over 15 amino acids. The germline V gene has CDR1 DFQATT and CDR2 SNEGSKA (reference sequence). Unmatched junction bases numbered 8, after V lost 0 bases and J lost 3 bases. CDR3 protein: CSARDAGDLYYEQYF. The CDR3 DNA follows: TGCAGTGCTAGAGATGCGGGGGATCTCTACTACGAGCAGTACTTC.

The gene calls are TRBV19 and TRBJ2-2; D is unclear. Germline CDR1 and CDR2: LNHDA and SQIVND (reference sequence). The V end was cut by 9 bases, the J end by 0 bases, with 8 bases between. CDR3 length equals 13 residues. The CDR3 is CASRESNTGELFF. In DNA form, the CDR3 reads TGTGCCAGCAGAGAATCGAACACCGGGGAGCTGTTTTTT.

The chain combines TRBV19 with TRBJ1-5, with D possibly being TRBD1 (5 bases). This CDR3 region has 13 residues. V lost 9 bases to trimming and J lost 9 bases, with 18 bases between them. Germline CDR1 LNHDA, CDR2 SQIVND (reference sequence). This CDR3 reads CASSLGDRGPQHF. DNA for the CDR3: TGTGCCAGCAGCTTAGGGGACCGCGGGCCCCAGCATTTT.

J is TRBJ1-6 and V is TRBV10-3; 9 bases map to TRBD1. This CDR3 contains 14 residues. Germline CDR1 ENHRY, CDR2 SYGVKD. V trimming: 6 bases; J trimming: 7 bases; junction bases outside the gene matches: 4. The CDR3 reads CAISRTGENSPLHF. CDR3 DNA sequence: TGTGCCATCAGCCGGACAGGGGAAAATTCACCCCTCCACTTT.

The chain recombines TRBV7-9 with TRBJ1-2, with no clear D. Germline lookup yields CDR1 SEHNR and CDR2 FQNEAQ (reference sequence). The CDR3 consists of 14 residues. Trimming took 0 bases from V and 3 from J, leaving 8 bases between them. The chain's CDR3 is CASSLASAYYGYTF. The DNA for the CDR3 is TGTGCCAGCAGCTTAGCGTCAGCATACTATGGCTACACCTTC.

The chain has TRBV7-2 and TRBJ2-7, with 8 positions matching TRBD1. J was trimmed by 2 bases and V by 5 bases; bases with no gene match: 11. CDR3 length: 16 amino acids. Germline CDR1 SGHTA, CDR2 FQGNSA. The CDR3 reads CASSQDIGTGTYEQYF. For the CDR3, the DNA is TGTGCCAGCAGCCAAGATATCGGGACAGGTACCTACGAGCAGTACTTC.

The chain recombines TRBV25-1 with TRBJ2-2, with no clear D. V gave up 10 bases and J gave up 5 bases, with 11 bases separating them. The CDR3 runs 12 residues. The V gene's germline CDR1 is MGHDK and CDR2 SYGVNS. CDR3 nucleotide sequence: TGTGCCACCAATTATGGGACCGGGGAGCTGTTTTTT. Protein: CATNYGTGELFF.